Given below is one T cell receptor (beta chain) in context. CDR1 and CDR2 (germline): SGHRS, YFSETQ. CDR3 length equals 16 residues. J was trimmed by 9 bases and V by 0 bases; bases with no gene match: 7. The data were obtained in a study of T cell responses to AZD1222 COVID-19 vaccine. The method was immunoSEQ multiplex PCR; TCRdb's version includes in-frame clones alone and lacks a portion of them. Among 100,000 to 120,000 clones listed, roughly 92% were seen once. This chain joins TRBV5-1 and TRBJ1-6, with 9 bases aligning to TRBD1. This TCR came from an adult who received the AZD1222 COVID-19 vaccine. Here the sequenced sample was peripheral blood, taken 28 days after the second AZD1222 dose. The CDR3 nucleotides are TGCGCCAGCAGCTTGGGCGGGACAGGGTTCATTTCACCCCTCCACTTT. It translates to CASSLGGTGFISPLHF.